The 3 T cell receptor beta chains presented below share a single source sample, sequenced in a study of blood T cell repertoires in COVID-19. Here immunoSEQ multiplex PCR was the method, and the copy in TCRdb shows in-frame clones only, minus some. The sample records 170,000 or so clones, 70% to 90% being singletons. Sequencing was carried out using peripheral blood. These receptors all stem from a man aged 45-60 years with active or convalescent COVID-19.

In its sample, this clone was seen a few times. The chain links TRBV7-9 to TRBJ1-5, with D hard to call. Germline V CDR1 and CDR2: SEHNR, FQNEAQ (reference sequence). The CDR3 totals 13 residues. V was pared by 4 bases and J by 2 bases, with 6 bases between. CDR3 in DNA: TGTGCCAGCAGCTCCCAGGGCAATCAGCCCCAGCATTTT. This codes for CASSSQGNQPQHF.

The V call is TRBV6-6, the J call TRBJ1-2, with TRBD1 identical over 7 bases. Germline V gene lookup returns CDR1 MNHNY and CDR2 SVGAGI (reference sequence). The CDR3 consists of 20 residues. Trimming cost V 5 bases and J 5 bases; bases outside gene matches: 26. CDR3: CASSRNRDSQLLPVWYGYTF. The CDR3 DNA is TGTGCCAGCAGTCGCAACCGGGACAGCCAACTACTACCGGTGTGGTATGGCTACACCTTC.

This clone was recorded once. The rearrangement links TRBV12-5 to TRBJ1-5; TRBD1 might be the D (6 bases). V dropped 6 bases and J dropped 3 bases, with 9 bases sitting between them. The CDR3 runs to 13 residues. CDR1 LGHNT and CDR2 FRNRAP come from the germline V gene. The CDR3 DNA reads as TGTGCTAGTGGACAGGGTGACAATCAGCCCCAGCATTTT. Amino acids: CASGQGDNQPQHF. The variable domain in full, completed from reference TRBV12-5 and TRBJ1-5, reads DARVTQTPRHKVTEMGQEVTMRCQPILGHNTVFWYRQTMMQGLELLAYFRNRAPLDDSGMPKDRFSAEMPDATLATLKIQPSEPRDSAVYFCASGQGDNQPQHFGDGTRLSIL.